Following are 17 T cell receptor beta chains from one sample sequenced in a study of blood T cell repertoires in COVID-19. Method: immunoSEQ multiplex PCR; TCRdb's copy keeps in-frame clones and lacks some. Of approximately 150,000 clones listed, around 80% are singletons. The sequenced sample was peripheral blood. The source is an elderly woman with acute or convalescent COVID-19.

The chain combines TRBV6-2 or TRBV6-3 with TRBJ2-4; TRBD1 matches at 12 bases. This CDR3 spans 20 amino acids. V shed 3 bases and J 0 bases; nucleotides not matched to a gene: 12. From germline, CDR1 is MNHEY and CDR2 SVGEGT. DNA for the CDR3: TGTGCCAGCAGTTATCAGGGACAGGGGGCATTCAATGTAGCCAAAAACATTCAGTACTTC. Residues: CASSYQGQGAFNVAKNIQYF.

The chain uses TRBV5-8 and TRBJ2-3; 10 bases fit TRBD2. This CDR3 is 18 amino acids long. The V and J ends lost 1 base and 5 bases, in that order; junction bases with no gene match: 13. Germline V gene lookup returns CDR1 SGHTS and CDR2 YDEGEE. CDR3 nucleotide sequence: TGTGCCAGCAGCTTGAGTGCTAGCGGGAGTGGGGTCATAGATACGCAGTATTTT. Its translation is CASSLSASGSGVIDTQYF. Full variable domain (rest looked up from reference TRBV5-8 and TRBJ2-3): EAGVTQSPTHLIKTRGQQATLRCSPISGHTSVYWYQQALGLGLQFLLWYDEGEERNRGNFPPRFSGRQFPNYSSELNVNALELEDSALYLCASSLSASGSGVIDTQYFGPGTRLTVL.

This sequence joins TRBV29-1 and TRBJ2-7; 9 positions match TRBD1. With V trimmed by 4 bases and J by 2 bases, 9 bases remained unmatched. This CDR3 has 15 residues. Germline-derived CDR1 and CDR2 are SQVTM and ANQGSEA. The DNA for the CDR3 is TGCAGCGTTGGGCGGTCGGACAGGGGTACCTACGAGCAGTACTTC. Translated: CSVGRSDRGTYEQYF.

Details on this clone: The sample contains more than one DNA sequence encoding this CDR3. The chain employs TRBV5-1 and TRBJ1-1; a weak D match, TRBD1 (5 bases). The CDR3 spans 14 residues. Germline V CDR1 and CDR2: SGHRS, YFSETQ. Trimming removed 0 bases at V and 1 base at J, with 7 bases between. CDR3 bases: TGCGCCAGCAGCTTGGGTGGACAGAACACTGAAGCTTTCTTT. It yields the protein CASSLGGQNTEAFF.

V and J are TRBV7-2 and TRBJ2-1; D remains unclear. This CDR3 is built from 13 residues. Per the germline V gene, CDR1 is SGHTA and CDR2 is FQGNSA. V was trimmed by 3 bases and J by 8 bases, leaving 11 bases between them. The CDR3 DNA sequence: TGTGCCAGCAGCTTTGTGCAGCGCGATGAGCAGTTCTTC. Translating gives CASSFVQRDEQFF. Based on the CDR3 plus reference TRBV7-2 and TRBJ2-1, the full variable domain is GAGVSQSPSNKVTEKGKDVELRCDPISGHTALYWYRQSLGQGLEFLIYFQGNSAPDKSGLPSDRFSAERTGGSVSTLTIQRTQQEDSAVYLCASSFVQRDEQFFGPGTRLTVL.

This clone was found once. This sequence joins TRBV6-6 and TRBJ1-1, with a tentative D call TRBD1 (5 bases). The germline V gene encodes CDR1 MNHNY and CDR2 SVGAGI (reference sequence). The CDR3 loop spans 13 amino acids. Trimming took off 4 bases at V and 5 bases at J, with 11 bases between the two ends. This CDR3 reads CASSLAGTTEAFF. CDR3 DNA sequence: TGTGCCAGCAGTTTGGCAGGGACTACTGAAGCTTTCTTT.

The chain carries TRBV5-5 and TRBJ2-7, with 14 bases that match TRBD2. The germline gives CDR1 SGHKS, CDR2 YYEKEE (reference sequence). The CDR3 extends over 15 amino acids. V dropped 4 bases and J dropped 7; count of bases not matched to a gene: 7. CDR3 region: CASSPTSGRAREQYF. The DNA of the CDR3 is TGTGCCAGCAGCCCGACTAGCGGGAGGGCGAGGGAGCAGTACTTC.

CDR3 in amino acids: CASSQDRVKETQYF. As DNA, the CDR3 is TGCGCCAGCAGCCAAGACAGGGTAAAAGAGACCCAGTACTTC. The chain is built from TRBV4-3 and TRBJ2-5; possibly TRBD1 for D (5 bases). Germline V CDR1 and CDR2: LGHNA, YSLEER. The CDR3 is 14 residues long. V dropped 0 bases and J dropped 3 bases, with 8 bases sitting between them.

This clone was observed a single time. The gene calls are TRBV19 and TRBJ2-1; TRBD2 aligns across 16 bases. CDR3 size: 19 residues. CDR1 LNHDA and CDR2 SQIVND come from the germline V gene (reference sequence). Losses at the gene ends were 5 bases for V and 3 bases for J; bases not matched to a gene: 10. CDR3 loop: CASSPEGLAGGSGYNEQFF. The CDR3 DNA reads as TGTGCCAGTAGTCCCGAGGGACTAGCGGGGGGGTCTGGCTACAATGAGCAGTTCTTC.

V is TRBV9 and J is TRBJ2-3; 11 positions match TRBD2. Germline-derived CDR1 and CDR2 are SGDLS and YYNGEE. This CDR3 comprises 17 residues. The V gene end was trimmed by 2 bases and the J gene end by 4 bases; junction bases not matched to a gene: 9. The CDR3 nucleotides read TGTGCCAGCAGCGTTTATAGCGGGGGGGCCGGGTCAGATACGCAGTATTTT. Its translation: CASSVYSGGAGSDTQYF.

CDR3 sequence reads: CASSPAPGGNSPLHF. CDR3 DNA sequence: TGCGCCAGCAGCCCGGCGCCAGGGGGAAATTCACCCCTCCACTTT. The V gene is TRBV5-1, the J gene TRBJ1-6; TRBD1 matches at 7 bases. The CDR3 covers 15 residues. CDR1 and CDR2 from the germline V gene are SGHRS and YFSETQ. V lost 4 bases to trimming and J lost 7 bases; unmatched junction nucleotides: 8.

The chain uses TRBV27 and TRBJ2-2; D gene uncertain. This CDR3 contains 14 residues. Per germline, CDR1 MNHEY and CDR2 SMNVEV (reference sequence). Deletions cut 0 bases from V and 5 bases from J, with 7 bases between. As DNA, the CDR3 is TGTGCCAGCAGTTTATCGTGGCCTACCGGGGAGCTGTTTTTT. Its protein is CASSLSWPTGELFF.

The chain recombines TRBV5-1 with TRBJ2-7; 10 bases are shared with TRBD2. Germline V CDR1 and CDR2: SGHRS, YFSETQ. The CDR3 has 16 amino acids. With 3 bases clipped from V and 3 bases from J, the junction kept 9 bases outside the gene matches. This CDR3 is CASSWETSGLRYEQYF. CDR3 nucleotides: TGCGCCAGCAGCTGGGAGACTAGCGGGCTACGCTACGAGCAGTACTTC.

The chain joins TRBV6-5 to TRBJ2-3, with 8 bases that match TRBD1. The CDR3 sequence is 15 residues long. Germline CDR1 and CDR2: MNHEY and SVGAGI. After removal of 6 bases from V and 7 bases from J, the junction contained 12 bases not matched to a gene. CDR3: CASSRTGITVNTQYF. CDR3 DNA: TGTGCCAGCAGCCGGACAGGGATAACGGTTAATACGCAGTATTTT.

The V and J genes are TRBV5-1 and TRBJ2-4, with a possible D match to TRBD1 (6 bases). The V gene's germline CDR1 is SGHRS and CDR2 YFSETQ. The CDR3 is 14 residues long. The ends were cut back, 3 bases at V and 1 base at J, with 8 bases in the middle. CDR3 protein: CASSSDRAKNIQYF. The DNA for the CDR3 is TGCGCCAGCAGCTCTGACAGGGCCAAAAACATTCAGTACTTC.

This clone was detected only a few times. This sample also contains other DNA sequences that code for the same CDR3. V is TRBV18 and J is TRBJ2-7, with D maybe TRBD1 (5 bases). V lost 2 bases, J lost 0 bases, and 5 bases lay in between. The germline CDR1 and CDR2 sequences are KGHSH and LQKENI. The CDR3 is 13 amino acids. CDR3 DNA sequence: TGTGCCAGCTCACCAGACAGCTCCTACGAGCAGTACTTC. As protein: CASSPDSSYEQYF.

Remarks on this clone: Other nucleotide sequences from this sample produce the same CDR3. The CDR3: CASSVGGEDSPLHF. The CDR3 DNA reads as TGTGCCAGCAGCGTAGGGGGGGAGGACTCACCCCTCCACTTT. The chain employs TRBV9 and TRBJ1-6, with D possibly being TRBD1 (5 bases). This CDR3 is built from 14 residues. Per germline, CDR1 SGDLS and CDR2 YYNGEE. Trimming took 0 bases from V and 10 from J, leaving 11 bases between them.